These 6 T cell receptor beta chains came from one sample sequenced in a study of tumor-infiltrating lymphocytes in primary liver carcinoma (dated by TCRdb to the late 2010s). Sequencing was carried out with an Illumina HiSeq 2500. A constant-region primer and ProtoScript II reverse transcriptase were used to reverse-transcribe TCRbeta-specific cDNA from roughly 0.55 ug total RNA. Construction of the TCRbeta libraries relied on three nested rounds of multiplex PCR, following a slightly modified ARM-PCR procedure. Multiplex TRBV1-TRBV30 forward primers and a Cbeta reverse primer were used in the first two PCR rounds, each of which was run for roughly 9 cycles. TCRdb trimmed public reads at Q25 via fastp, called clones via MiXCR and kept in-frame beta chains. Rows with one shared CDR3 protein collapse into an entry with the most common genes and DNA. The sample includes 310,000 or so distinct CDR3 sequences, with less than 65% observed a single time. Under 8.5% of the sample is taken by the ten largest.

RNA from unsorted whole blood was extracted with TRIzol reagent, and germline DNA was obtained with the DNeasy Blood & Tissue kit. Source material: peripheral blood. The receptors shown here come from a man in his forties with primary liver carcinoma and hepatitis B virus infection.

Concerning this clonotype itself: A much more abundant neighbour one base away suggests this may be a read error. The CDR3 here is CASSLAGMGHGHIQYF. DNA for the CDR3: TGTGCCAGCAGTTTAGCGGGAATGGGACATGGACACATTCAGTACTTC. The rearrangement uses TRBV12-3 or TRBV12-4 and TRBJ2-4, with D possibly TRBD1 on 6 matching bases. V was pared by 0 bases and J by 8 bases, with 17 bases between. The CDR3 is 16 residues long.

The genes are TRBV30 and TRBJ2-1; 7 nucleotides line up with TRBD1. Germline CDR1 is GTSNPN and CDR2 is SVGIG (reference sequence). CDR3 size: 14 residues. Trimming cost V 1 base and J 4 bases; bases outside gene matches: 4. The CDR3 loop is CAWSGRGKYNEQFF. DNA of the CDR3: TGTGCCTGGAGTGGCAGGGGGAAGTACAATGAGCAGTTCTTC. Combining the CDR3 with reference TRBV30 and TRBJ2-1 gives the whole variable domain SQTIHQWPATLVQPVGSPLSLECTVEGTSNPNLYWYRQAAGRGLQLLFYSVGIGQISSEVPQNLSASRPQDRQFILSSKKLLLSDSGFYLCAWSGRGKYNEQFFGPGTRLTVL.

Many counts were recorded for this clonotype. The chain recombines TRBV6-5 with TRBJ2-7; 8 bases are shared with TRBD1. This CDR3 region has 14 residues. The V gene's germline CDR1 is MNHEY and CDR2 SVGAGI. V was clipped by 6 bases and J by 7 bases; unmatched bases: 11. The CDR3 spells CASRGTGSSWEQYF. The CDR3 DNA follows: TGTGCCAGCAGGGGGACAGGATCATCTTGGGAGCAGTACTTC.

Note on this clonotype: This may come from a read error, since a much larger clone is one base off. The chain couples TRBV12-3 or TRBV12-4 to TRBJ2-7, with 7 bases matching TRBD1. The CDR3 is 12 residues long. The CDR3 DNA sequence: TGTACCAGCAGTAGACAGGGTTGGGAGCAGTACTTC. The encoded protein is CTSSRQGWEQYF.

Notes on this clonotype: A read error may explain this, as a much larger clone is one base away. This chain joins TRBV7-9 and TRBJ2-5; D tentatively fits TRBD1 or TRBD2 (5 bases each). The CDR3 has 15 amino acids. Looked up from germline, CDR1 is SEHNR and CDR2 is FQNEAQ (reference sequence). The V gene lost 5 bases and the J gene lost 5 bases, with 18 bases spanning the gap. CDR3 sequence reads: CASSLDGTTWETQYF. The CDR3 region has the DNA TGTGCCAGCAGCCTGGACGGGACGACCTGGGAGACCCAGTACTTC.

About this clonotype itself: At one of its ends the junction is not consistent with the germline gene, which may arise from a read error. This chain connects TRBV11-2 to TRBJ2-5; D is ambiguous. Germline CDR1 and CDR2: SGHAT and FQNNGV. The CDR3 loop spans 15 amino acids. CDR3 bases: TGTGCCAGCAGAAGCCTCCGTGATAGACGAGAGACCCGGTACTTC. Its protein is CASRSLRDRRETRYF.